This T cell receptor beta chain originates from a study of cytomegalovirus exposure and HLA in healthy donors. As for the study in general: Ancestry clustering placed about 86% of about 400 genotyped donors in the Caucasian-associated cluster. Whole-study results and caveats: Immune exposure was documented only through CMV serostatus. A prior analysis recorded that most TCR beta V segments were productive about 87% or about 30% of the time.

Germline V gives CDR1 SGHTA, CDR2 FQGNSA. The CDR3 extends over 16 amino acids. PCR employed 60 Vbeta and 13 Jbeta primers. Produced via immunoSEQ multiplex PCR; TCRdb's table is partial and in-frame only. The table records around 140,000 clones, around 80% of them present only once. As for this clone: Its specificity is not known.

This chain uses TRBV7-2 with TRBJ2-5; 10 bases are shared with TRBD2. The end of the DNA is better explained by TRBJ2-7, so the J call may be wrong. The sequence was obtained from a woman aged 60-75 years in good health and CMV-seropositive. Material: PBMCs. The CDR3 here is CASSTSGTGGTYEQYF. The CDR3 bases are TGTGCCAGCAGCACTAGCGGGACGGGAGGGACCTACGAGCAGTACTTC.